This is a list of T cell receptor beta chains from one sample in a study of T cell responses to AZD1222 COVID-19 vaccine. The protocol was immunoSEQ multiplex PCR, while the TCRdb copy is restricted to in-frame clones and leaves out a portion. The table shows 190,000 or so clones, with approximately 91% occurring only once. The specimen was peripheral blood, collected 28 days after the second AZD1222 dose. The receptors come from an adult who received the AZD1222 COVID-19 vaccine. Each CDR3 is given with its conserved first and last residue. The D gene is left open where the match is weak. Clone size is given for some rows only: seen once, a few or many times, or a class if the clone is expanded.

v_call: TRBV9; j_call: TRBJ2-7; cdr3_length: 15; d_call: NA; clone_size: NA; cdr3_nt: TGTGCCAGCAGCGTAGGTTTAGGGGGAGGGTCCGAGCAGTACTTC; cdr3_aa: CASSVGLGGGSEQYF
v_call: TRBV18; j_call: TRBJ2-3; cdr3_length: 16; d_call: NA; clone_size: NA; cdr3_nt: TGTGCCAGCTCACCTATACACCAGCGGTCCTTGGATACGCAGTATTTT; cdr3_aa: CASSPIHQRSLDTQYF
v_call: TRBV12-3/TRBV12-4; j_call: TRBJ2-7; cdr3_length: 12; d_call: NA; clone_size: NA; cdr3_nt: TGTGCCAGCAGCCCCACCGGGGGCGAGCAGTACTTC; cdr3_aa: CASSPTGGEQYF
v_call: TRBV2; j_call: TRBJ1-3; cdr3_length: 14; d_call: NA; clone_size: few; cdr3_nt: TGTGCCAGCAACGGTGACGGGTTCGGAAACACCATATATTTT; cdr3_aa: CASNGDGFGNTIYF
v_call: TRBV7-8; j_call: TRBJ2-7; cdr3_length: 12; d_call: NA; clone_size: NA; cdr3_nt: TGTGCCAGCAGCTTAATTGATGGACGGCAGTACTTC; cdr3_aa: CASSLIDGRQYF
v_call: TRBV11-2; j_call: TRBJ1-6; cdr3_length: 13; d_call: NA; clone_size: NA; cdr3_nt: TGTGCCAGCAGCTTAGAATTGCGTTCACCCCTCCACTTT; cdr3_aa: CASSLELRSPLHF
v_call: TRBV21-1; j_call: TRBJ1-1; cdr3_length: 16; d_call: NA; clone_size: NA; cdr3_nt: TGTGCCAGCAGCGCCCCGGGACAGCATACGAACACTGAAGCTTTCTTT; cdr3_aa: CASSAPGQHTNTEAFF
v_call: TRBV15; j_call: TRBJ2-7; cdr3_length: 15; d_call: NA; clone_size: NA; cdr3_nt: TGTGCCACCAGCAGAGATTTTACAGGGATCTACGAGCAGTACTTC; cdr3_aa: CATSRDFTGIYEQYF
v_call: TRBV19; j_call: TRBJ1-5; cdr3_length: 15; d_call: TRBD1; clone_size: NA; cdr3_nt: TGTGCCAGCGATAGGGACAGTAATAGCAATCAGCCCCAGCATTTT; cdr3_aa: CASDRDSNSNQPQHF
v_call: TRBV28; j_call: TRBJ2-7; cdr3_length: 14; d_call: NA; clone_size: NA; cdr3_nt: TGTGCCAGCAGAGTATCAGGGGCCTCTTACGGGCAGTACTTC; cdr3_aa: CASRVSGASYGQYF
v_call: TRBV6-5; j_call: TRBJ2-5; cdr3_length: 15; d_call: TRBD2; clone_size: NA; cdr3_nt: TGTGCCAGCAGTTACTCGGGGCTAGCGGAAGAGACCCAGTACTTC; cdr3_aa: CASSYSGLAEETQYF
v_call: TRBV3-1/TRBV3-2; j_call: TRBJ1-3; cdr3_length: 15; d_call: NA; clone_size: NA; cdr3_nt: TGTGCCAGCAGCCCCCCGGGGGGGTATGGAAACACCATATATTTT; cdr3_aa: CASSPPGGYGNTIYF
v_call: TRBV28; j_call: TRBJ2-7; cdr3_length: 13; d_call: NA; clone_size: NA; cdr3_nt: TGTGCCAGCCTCCAGGGTCACTCCTACGAGCAGTACTTC; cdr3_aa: CASLQGHSYEQYF
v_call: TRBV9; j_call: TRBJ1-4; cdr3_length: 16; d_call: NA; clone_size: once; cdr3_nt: TGTGCCAGCAGCGTAGGGGCAGGGGCGTCTAATGAAAAACTGTTTTTT; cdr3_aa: CASSVGAGASNEKLFF
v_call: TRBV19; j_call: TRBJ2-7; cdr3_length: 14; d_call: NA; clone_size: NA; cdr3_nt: TGTGCCAGTAGTTTCGAACGACAGACGACAGAGCAGTACTTC; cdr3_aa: CASSFERQTTEQYF
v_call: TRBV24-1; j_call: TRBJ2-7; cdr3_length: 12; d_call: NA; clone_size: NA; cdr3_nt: TGTGCCACCAGGGGAAGTGGTTACGAGCAGTACTTC; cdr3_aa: CATRGSGYEQYF
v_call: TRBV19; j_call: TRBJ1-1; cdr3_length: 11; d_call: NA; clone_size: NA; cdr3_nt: TGTGCCAGTATGGGGGGCACTGAAGCTTTCTTT; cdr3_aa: CASMGGTEAFF
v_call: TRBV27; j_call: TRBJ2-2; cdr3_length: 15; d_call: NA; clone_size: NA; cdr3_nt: TGTGCCAGCAGTTCCCAAGGGGGACGCACCGGGGAGCTGTTTTTT; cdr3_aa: CASSSQGGRTGELFF
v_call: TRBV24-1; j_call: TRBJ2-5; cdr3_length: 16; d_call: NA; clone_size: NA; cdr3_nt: TGTGCCACCAGTGCCCTTGGGGGCTCGGACCAAGAGACCCAGTACTTC; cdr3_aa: CATSALGGSDQETQYF